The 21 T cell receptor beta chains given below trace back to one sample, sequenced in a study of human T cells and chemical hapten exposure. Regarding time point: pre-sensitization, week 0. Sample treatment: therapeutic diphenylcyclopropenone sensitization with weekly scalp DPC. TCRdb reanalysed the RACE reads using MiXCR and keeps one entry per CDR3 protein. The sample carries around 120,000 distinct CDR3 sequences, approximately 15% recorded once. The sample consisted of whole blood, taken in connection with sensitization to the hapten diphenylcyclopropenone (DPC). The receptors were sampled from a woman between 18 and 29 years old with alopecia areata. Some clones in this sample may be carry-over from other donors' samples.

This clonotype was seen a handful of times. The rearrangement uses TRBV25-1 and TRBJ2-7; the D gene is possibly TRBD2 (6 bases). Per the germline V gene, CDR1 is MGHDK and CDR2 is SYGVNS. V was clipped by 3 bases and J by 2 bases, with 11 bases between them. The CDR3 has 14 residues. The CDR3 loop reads CASSDYRETYEQYF. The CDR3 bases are TGTGCCAGCAGTGATTATCGGGAGACCTACGAGCAGTACTTC.

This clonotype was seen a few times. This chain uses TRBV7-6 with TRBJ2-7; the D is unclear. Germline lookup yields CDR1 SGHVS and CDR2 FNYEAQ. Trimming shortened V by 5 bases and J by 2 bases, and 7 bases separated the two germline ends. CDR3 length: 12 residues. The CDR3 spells CASSAQTYEQYF. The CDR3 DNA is TGTGCCAGCAGCGCACAGACCTACGAGCAGTACTTC.

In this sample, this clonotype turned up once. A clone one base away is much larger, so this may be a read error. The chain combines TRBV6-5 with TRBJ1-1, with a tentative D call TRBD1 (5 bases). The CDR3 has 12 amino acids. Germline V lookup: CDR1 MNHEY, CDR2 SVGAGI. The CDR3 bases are TGTGCCATCAGTTATAGGGGAACTGAAGCTTTCTTT. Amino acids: CAISYRGTEAFF.

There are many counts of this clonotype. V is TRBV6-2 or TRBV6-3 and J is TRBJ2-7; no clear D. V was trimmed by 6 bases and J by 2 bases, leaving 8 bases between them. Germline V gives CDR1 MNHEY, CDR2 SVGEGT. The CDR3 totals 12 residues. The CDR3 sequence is CASSPTTYEQYF. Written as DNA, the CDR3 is TGTGCCAGCAGCCCGACCACCTACGAGCAGTACTTC.

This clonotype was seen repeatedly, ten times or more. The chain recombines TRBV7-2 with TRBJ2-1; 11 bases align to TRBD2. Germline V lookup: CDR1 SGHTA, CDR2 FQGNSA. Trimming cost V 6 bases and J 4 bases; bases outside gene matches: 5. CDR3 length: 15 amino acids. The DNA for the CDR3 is TGTGCCAGCAGACATCTAGCGGGGGGATACAATGAGCAGTTCTTC. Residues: CASRHLAGGYNEQFF.

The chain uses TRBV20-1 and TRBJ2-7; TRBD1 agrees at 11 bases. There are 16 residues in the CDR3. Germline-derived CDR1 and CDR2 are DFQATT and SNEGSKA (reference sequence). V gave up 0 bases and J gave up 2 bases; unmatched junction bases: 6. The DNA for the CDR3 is TGCAGTGCTAGAGATTTCGGACAGGGGGCTCCCTACGAGCAGTACTTC. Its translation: CSARDFGQGAPYEQYF.

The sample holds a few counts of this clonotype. The CDR3 DNA is TGTGCCAGCCGCCCCGTACGGGGGGGCACAGATACGCAGTATTTT. Protein product: CASRPVRGGTDTQYF. V and J are TRBV11-2 and TRBJ2-3; 7 bases agree with TRBD2. Germline V gives CDR1 SGHAT, CDR2 FQNNGV. The CDR3 length is 15 residues. The V segment lost 8 bases and the J segment 1 base; nucleotides outside the gene matches: 9.

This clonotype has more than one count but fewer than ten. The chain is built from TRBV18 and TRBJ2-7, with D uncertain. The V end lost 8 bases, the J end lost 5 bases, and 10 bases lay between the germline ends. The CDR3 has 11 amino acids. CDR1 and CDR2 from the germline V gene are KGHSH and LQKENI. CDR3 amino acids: CASQGSHEQYF. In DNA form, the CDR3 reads TGTGCCAGCCAAGGTAGCCACGAGCAGTACTTC.

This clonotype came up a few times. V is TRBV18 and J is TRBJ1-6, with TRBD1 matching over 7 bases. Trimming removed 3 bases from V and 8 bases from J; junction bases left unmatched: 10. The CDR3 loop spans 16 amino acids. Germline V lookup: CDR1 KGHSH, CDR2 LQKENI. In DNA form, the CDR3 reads TGTGCCAGCTCACCTTATACGGGACAGAGATATTCACCCCTCCACTTT. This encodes CASSPYTGQRYSPLHF. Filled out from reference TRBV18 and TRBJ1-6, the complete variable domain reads NAGVMQNPRHLVRRRGQEARLRCSPMKGHSHVYWYRQLPEEGLKFMVYLQKENIIDESGMPKERFSAEFPKEGPSILRIQQVVRGDSAAYFCASSPYTGQRYSPLHFGNGTRLTVT.

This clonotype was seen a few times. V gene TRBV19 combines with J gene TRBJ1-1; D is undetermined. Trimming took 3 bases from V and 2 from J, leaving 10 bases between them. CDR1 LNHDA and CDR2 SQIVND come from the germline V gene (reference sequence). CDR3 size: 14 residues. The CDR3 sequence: CASSIGQVNTEAFF. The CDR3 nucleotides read TGTGCCAGTAGTATCGGCCAGGTCAACACTGAAGCTTTCTTT.

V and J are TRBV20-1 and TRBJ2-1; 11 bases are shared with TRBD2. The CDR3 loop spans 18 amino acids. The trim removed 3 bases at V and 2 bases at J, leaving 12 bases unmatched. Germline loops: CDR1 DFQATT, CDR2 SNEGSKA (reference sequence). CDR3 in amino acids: CSASLLAGDPGAYNEQFF. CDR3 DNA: TGCAGTGCTAGCTTACTAGCGGGGGACCCGGGGGCCTACAATGAGCAGTTCTTC.

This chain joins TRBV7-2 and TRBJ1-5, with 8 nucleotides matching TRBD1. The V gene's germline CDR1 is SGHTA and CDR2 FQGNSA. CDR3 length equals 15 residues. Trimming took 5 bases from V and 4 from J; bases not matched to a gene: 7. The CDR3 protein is CASSAFGQGNQPQHF. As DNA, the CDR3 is TGTGCCAGCAGCGCCTTTGGACAGGGTAATCAGCCCCAGCATTTT.

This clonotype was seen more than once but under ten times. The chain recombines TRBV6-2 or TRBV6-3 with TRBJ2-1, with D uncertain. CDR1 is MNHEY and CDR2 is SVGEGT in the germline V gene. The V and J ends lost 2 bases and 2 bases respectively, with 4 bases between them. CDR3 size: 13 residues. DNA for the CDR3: TGTGCCAGCAGTTACGAGGCCTACAATGAGCAGTTCTTC. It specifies CASSYEAYNEQFF.

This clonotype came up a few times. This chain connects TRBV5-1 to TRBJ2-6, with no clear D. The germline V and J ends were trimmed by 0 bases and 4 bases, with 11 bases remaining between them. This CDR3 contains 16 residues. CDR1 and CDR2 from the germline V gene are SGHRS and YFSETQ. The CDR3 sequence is CASSLVSGTGANVLTF. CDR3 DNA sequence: TGCGCCAGCAGCTTGGTTAGTGGTACCGGGGCCAACGTCCTGACTTTC.

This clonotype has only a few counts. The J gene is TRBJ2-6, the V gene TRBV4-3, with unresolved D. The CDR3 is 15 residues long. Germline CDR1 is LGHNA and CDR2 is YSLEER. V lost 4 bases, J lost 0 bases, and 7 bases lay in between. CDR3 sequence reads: CASSPVDSGANVLTF. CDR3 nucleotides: TGCGCCAGCAGCCCTGTGGACTCTGGGGCCAACGTCCTGACTTTC.

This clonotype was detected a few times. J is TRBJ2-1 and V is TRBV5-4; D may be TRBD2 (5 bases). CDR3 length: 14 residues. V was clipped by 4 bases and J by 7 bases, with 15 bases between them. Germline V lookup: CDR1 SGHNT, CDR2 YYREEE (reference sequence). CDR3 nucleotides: TGTGCCAGCAGCACTCCTTTTACTAGTAATGAGCAGTTCTTC. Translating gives CASSTPFTSNEQFF.

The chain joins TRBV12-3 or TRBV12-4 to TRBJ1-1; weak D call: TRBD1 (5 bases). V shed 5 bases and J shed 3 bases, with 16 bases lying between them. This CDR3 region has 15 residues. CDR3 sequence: CASSIRQPGDTEAFF. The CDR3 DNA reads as TGTGCCAGCAGTATCCGACAGCCGGGGGACACTGAAGCTTTCTTT.

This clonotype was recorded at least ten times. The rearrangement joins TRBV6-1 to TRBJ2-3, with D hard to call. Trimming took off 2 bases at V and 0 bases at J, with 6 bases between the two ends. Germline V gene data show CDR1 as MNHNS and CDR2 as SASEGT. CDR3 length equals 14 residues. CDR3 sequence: CASSESPSTDTQYF. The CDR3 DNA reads TGTGCCAGCAGTGAAAGCCCTAGCACAGATACGCAGTATTTT.

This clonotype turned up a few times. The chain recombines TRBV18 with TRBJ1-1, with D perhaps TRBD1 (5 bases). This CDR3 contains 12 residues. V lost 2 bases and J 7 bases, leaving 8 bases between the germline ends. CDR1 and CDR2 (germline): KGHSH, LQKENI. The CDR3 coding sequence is TGTGCCAGCTCACCAAGGAGGGGTGAAGCTTTCTTT. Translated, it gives CASSPRRGEAFF.

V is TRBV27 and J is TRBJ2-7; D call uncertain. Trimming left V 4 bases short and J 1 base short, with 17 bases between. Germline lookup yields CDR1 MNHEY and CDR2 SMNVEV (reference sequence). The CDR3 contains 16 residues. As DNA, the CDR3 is TGTGCCAGCAGTTATAGGGCGCCTAAACTTTCCTACGAGCAGTACTTC. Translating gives CASSYRAPKLSYEQYF.

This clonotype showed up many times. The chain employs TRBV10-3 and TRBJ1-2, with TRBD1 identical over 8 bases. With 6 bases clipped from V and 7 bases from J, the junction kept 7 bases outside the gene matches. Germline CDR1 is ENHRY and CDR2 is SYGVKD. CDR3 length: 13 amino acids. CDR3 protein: CAIRDREESGYTF. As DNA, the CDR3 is TGTGCCATCAGGGACAGGGAGGAATCTGGCTACACCTTC.